Shown below are 5 T cell receptor beta chains from a single sample sequenced in a study of OX40 agonist ivuxolimab in advanced cancers. Clones were sequenced by immunoSEQ multiplex PCR, and TCRdb holds only the in-frame ones, with some missing. Among tens of thousands of clones listed, about 84% were seen once. Here the sequenced sample was CD4+ or CD8+ T cells sorted from blood, taken in a trial of the OX40 agonist ivuxolimab. The receptors here all came from an adult with an advanced solid tumor such as melanoma, head and neck, liver or kidney cancer.

This clone was seen a single time. This chain connects TRBV6-6 to TRBJ1-1; no definite D call. The CDR3 sequence is 11 residues long. V dropped 2 bases and J dropped 10 bases, with 8 bases sitting between them. CDR1 is MNHNY and CDR2 is SVGAGI in the germline V gene (reference sequence). CDR3 sequence reads: CASSYNGGAFF. DNA of the CDR3: TGTGCCAGCAGTTACAACGGAGGAGCTTTCTTT.

The genes are TRBV6-6 and TRBJ1-4, with 10 bases aligning to TRBD1. Trimming cost V 5 bases and J 8 bases; bases outside gene matches: 11. CDR3 size: 16 residues. Germline-derived CDR1 and CDR2 are MNHNY and SVGAGI (reference sequence). The CDR3 is CASSNGQGVVREKLFF. CDR3 nucleotide sequence: TGTGCCAGCAGTAACGGACAGGGGGTCGTACGGGAAAAACTGTTTTTT.

The sample holds one count of this clone. The V and J genes are TRBV10-1 and TRBJ1-2; D is unresolved. The ends were cut back, 3 bases at V and 5 bases at J, with 10 bases in the middle. The CDR3 has 13 amino acids. Germline CDR1 and CDR2: WNHNN and SYGVQD (reference sequence). The CDR3 sequence: CASSDAPMYGYTF. DNA for the CDR3: TGCGCCAGCAGTGATGCCCCGATGTATGGCTACACCTTC.

The chain employs TRBV5-1 and TRBJ2-7, with D tentatively TRBD2 (6 bases). The CDR3 runs 14 residues. In germline, CDR1 is SGHRS, CDR2 YFSETQ. Trimming took off 3 bases at V and 2 bases at J, with 12 bases between the two ends. The CDR3 DNA follows: TGCGCCAGCAGCTCGGGGGATAGGGCCTACGAGCAGTACGTC. Residues: CASSSGDRAYEQYV.

V usage is TRBV28 and J usage is TRBJ1-5, with TRBD1 matching 10 bases. CDR1 is MDHEN and CDR2 is SYDVKM in the germline V gene. This CDR3 is built from 18 residues. The ends lost 4 bases at V and 4 bases at J; junction bases unmatched: 13. CDR3 amino acids: CASSSSPGQGWDNQPQHF. In DNA, the CDR3 is TGTGCCAGCAGTTCCTCTCCGGGACAGGGGTGGGATAATCAGCCCCAGCATTTT.